The rows below give T cell receptor beta chains drawn from one sample of a study of T cell responses to AZD1222 COVID-19 vaccine. The data were produced by immunoSEQ multiplex PCR, yet TCRdb's version contains in-frame clones alone and is incomplete. The sample yields around 94,000 clones, nearly 90% seen once. The sequencing used peripheral blood, collected on day 0 of AZD1222 vaccination. These receptors came from an adult in good health. Each CDR3 is given with its conserved first and last residue. The order of the fields is clone size, V gene, D gene, J gene, CDR3 DNA, CDR3 protein. A D gene is named only where the DNA matches it firmly. Size tells how often a clone was seen (once, few, many) or the class of an expanded clone, and some rows leave it out.

>few|TRBV5-1|NA|TRBJ1-2
TGCGCCAGCAGCTTGGACGGCAACCTAAACTATGGCTACACCTTC
CASSLDGNLNYGYTF
>NA|TRBV6-5|NA|TRBJ2-2
TGTGCCAGCAGTTTCGATTACAGGGTTAACACCGGGGAGCTGTTTTTT
CASSFDYRVNTGELFF
>NA|TRBV5-5|NA|TRBJ1-2
TGTGCCAGCAGCCAACAGACCGGGACATCAACTAACTATGGCTACACCTTC
CASSQQTGTSTNYGYTF
>few|TRBV19|TRBD1|TRBJ1-3
TGTGCCAGTAGTCCCTGGACAGGCCGAGTTGGAAACACCATATATTTT
CASSPWTGRVGNTIYF
>NA|TRBV11-3|NA|TRBJ2-5
TGTGCCAGCAGCCAAATGAGAGGGGAGACCCAGTACTTC
CASSQMRGETQYF
>NA|TRBV10-1|TRBD2|TRBJ2-3
TGCGCCAGCAGTGTGCGGGGGGGCGCAGATACGCAGTATTTT
CASSVRGGADTQYF
>NA|TRBV6-2/TRBV6-3|TRBD2|TRBJ2-1
TGTGCCAGCAGTTACTCTCTGGCTAGCGGGGGGGCTGAGCAGTTCTTC
CASSYSLASGGAEQFF
>NA|TRBV11-2|NA|TRBJ2-7
TGTGCCAGCAGCTTAGGTTGGGAAGGGAGAAGCTACGAGCAGTACTTC
CASSLGWEGRSYEQYF
>few|TRBV19|TRBD1|TRBJ1-2
TGTGCCAGTATGGAGGGGGCGCGTGGCTACACCTTC
CASMEGARGYTF
>NA|TRBV6-2/TRBV6-3|NA|TRBJ1-1
TGTGCCAGCAGTTACGGGGGGGGGAACACTGAAGCTTTCTTT
CASSYGGGNTEAFF
>NA|TRBV19|TRBD2|TRBJ2-3
TGTGCCAGTAGTCCTCGGGGAGCGGGGACCCCCACAGATACGCAGTATTTT
CASSPRGAGTPTDTQYF
>NA|TRBV28|NA|TRBJ1-5
TGTGCCAGCAGCCAAGGGAGGGGGCCCCAGCATTTT
CASSQGRGPQHF
>NA|TRBV6-1|TRBD1|TRBJ2-5
TGTGCCAGCAGTGAAGGGACAGGGCAAGAGACCCAGTACTTC
CASSEGTGQETQYF
>NA|TRBV30|NA|TRBJ1-6
TGTGCCTGGAGTGTGCGAGATTCACCCCTCCACTTT
CAWSVRDSPLHF
>NA|TRBV7-2|NA|TRBJ1-2
TGTGCCAGCAGCCAGCCGGACAGCGAAGACTATGGCTACACCTTC
CASSQPDSEDYGYTF
>NA|TRBV5-1|TRBD2|TRBJ2-2
TGCGCCAGCAGCTTTAGAGCGGGGGCGAACACCGGGGAGCTGTTTTTT
CASSFRAGANTGELFF
>few|TRBV4-1|NA|TRBJ2-2
TGCGCCAGCAGGGGTCTCGCCGGGGAGCTGTTTTTT
CASRGLAGELFF
>NA|TRBV4-2|NA|TRBJ2-1
TGTGCCAGCAGCCAAACCGGGAGAGACAATGAGCAGTTCTTC
CASSQTGRDNEQFF
>NA|TRBV4-2|TRBD2|TRBJ2-3
TGTGCCAGCAGCCTCGGACTAGCGGGGGGGCCTGGAGATACGCAGTATTTT
CASSLGLAGGPGDTQYF
>few|TRBV19|NA|TRBJ2-2
TGTGCCAGTAGTATCAACGGTCTCACCGGGGAGCTGTTTTTT
CASSINGLTGELFF
>NA|TRBV5-5|NA|TRBJ1-1
TGTGCCAGCAGCTTGGCCGGCGTCGGTATCTTCAGGAGGACTGAAGCTTTCTTT
CASSLAGVGIFRRTEAFF
>NA|TRBV18|NA|TRBJ2-3
TGTGCCAGCTCACCGCGAGGACACACAGATACGCAGTATTTT
CASSPRGHTDTQYF
>NA|TRBV5-1|NA|TRBJ2-2
TGCGCCAGCAGCTTAAGTTCGGGGGTCACCGGGGAGCTGTTTTTT
CASSLSSGVTGELFF